This T cell receptor (beta chain) was captured by sequencing in a study of OX40 agonist ivuxolimab in advanced cancers. Measured with immunoSEQ multiplex PCR; TCRdb has only the in-frame clones, and not every one. The data contain 9,500 to 13,000 clones, about two thirds of them seen just once; the ten biggest clones take up roughly 35%. Note on this clone: The antigen is unknown.

Study-level results: In general, CD8+ T cells held more expanded clones than CD4+ did, on average.

V lost 1 base, J lost 5 bases, and 6 bases stayed unmatched. The CDR3 consists of 15 residues. CDR1 is LGHNA and CDR2 is YNFKEQ in the germline V gene. Sequencing used CD4+ or CD8+ T cells sorted from blood, obtained in a trial of the OX40 agonist ivuxolimab. J is TRBJ2-3 and V is TRBV4-2; 7 bases match TRBD2. The clonotype originates from an adult with an advanced solid tumor such as melanoma, head and neck, liver or kidney cancer. In DNA form, the CDR3 reads TGTGCCAGCAGCCAAGGGGCGGGAGAGGTAGATACGCAGTATTTT. Translated, it gives CASSQGAGEVDTQYF.